Sequencing of this T cell receptor beta chain was carried out in a study of blood T cell repertoires in COVID-19. TCRdb's table, derived via immunoSEQ multiplex PCR, lists solely in-frame clones and lacks some. This sample has under 200,000 clones; 83% occur once, and the top ten carry less than 2%. This sequence was found in a human donor in a cohort sampled during active COVID-19. Sequences were obtained from peripheral blood.

In DNA, the CDR3 is TGTGCCAGCAGCTTGGGAGCGGGAGGGCAGAACACCGGGGAGCTGTTTTTT. It is translated as CASSLGAGGQNTGELFF. V gene TRBV5-4 combines with J gene TRBJ2-2; 10 bases agree with TRBD2. The CDR3 contains 17 residues. Trimming at V came to 0 bases and at J to 1 base, leaving 3 bases not matched to a gene. Germline V lookup: CDR1 SGHNT, CDR2 YYREEE (reference sequence).